Presented here are 16 T cell receptor beta chains from one specimen sequenced in a study of shared clonotypes between healthy human individuals. Repertoires were generated with immunoSEQ multiplex PCR, while TCRdb's copy carries only in-frame clones and drops some. This sample carries about 2.1 million clones, around 93% of them seen once, and the ten largest clones take under 2%. The naive CD8 subset, CD45RO-negative cells positively selected for CCR7, excluded terminally differentiated effector memory CD45RA+ cells. Sequenced: naive CD8+ T cells from PBMCs. The receptor set was obtained from a man aged 18 to 29 in good health. Some clones in this sample may be carry-over from other donors' samples.

The V call is TRBV10-1, the J call TRBJ2-1; the D call may be TRBD1 or TRBD2 (5 bases each). Trimming took 4 bases from V and 9 from J, leaving 19 bases between them. The CDR3 consists of 15 residues. Germline CDR1 and CDR2: WNHNN and SYGVQD (reference sequence). The CDR3 region is CASSVGLAPFVEQFF. CDR3 in DNA: TGCGCCAGCAGTGTGGGGCTAGCCCCGTTCGTTGAGCAGTTCTTC.

This chain uses TRBV27 with TRBJ2-6; D unresolved. Trimming shortened V by 3 bases and J by 0 bases, and 9 bases separated the two germline ends. The germline CDR1 and CDR2 sequences are MNHEY and SMNVEV (reference sequence). The CDR3 is made up of 16 amino acids. CDR3 nucleotides: TGTGCCAGCAGTTTCCTGCCAGTCTCTGGGGCCAACGTCCTGACTTTC. This gives the protein CASSFLPVSGANVLTF.

This chain links TRBV7-2 with TRBJ2-7; perhaps TRBD1 as D (6 bases). Trimming took 5 bases from V and 1 from J, leaving 15 bases between them. The CDR3 loop spans 15 amino acids. The germline V gene has CDR1 SGHTA and CDR2 FQGNSA. DNA for the CDR3: TGTGCCAGCAGCCCCAATGTAGGGGGATCCTACGAGCAGTACTTC. This translates into CASSPNVGGSYEQYF. Full variable domain (outside the CDR3, taken from reference TRBV7-2 and TRBJ2-7): GAGVSQSPSNKVTEKGKDVELRCDPISGHTALYWYRQSLGQGLEFLIYFQGNSAPDKSGLPSDRFSAERTGGSVSTLTIQRTQQEDSAVYLCASSPNVGGSYEQYFGPGTRLTVT.

This rearrangement joins TRBV16 to TRBJ2-7, with D perhaps matching TRBD1 or TRBD2 (6 bases each). Germline CDR1 and CDR2: KGHSY and FQNENV. The CDR3 runs to 14 residues. Trimming pared 4 bases from V and 5 bases from J, leaving 15 bases between. CDR3 residues: CASSRPERGDEQYF. The CDR3 DNA reads TGTGCCAGCAGCCGGCCGGAGAGGGGGGACGAGCAGTACTTC.

V and J are TRBV4-3 and TRBJ2-5, with D tentatively TRBD2 (5 bases). Trimming took 4 bases from V and 5 from J, leaving 17 bases between them. This CDR3 spans 15 amino acids. Germline-derived CDR1 and CDR2 are LGHNA and YSLEER. The CDR3 DNA sequence: TGCGCCAGCAGCCCCGGGATTGCTAGTCCGGAGACCCAGTACTTC. Translated, it gives CASSPGIASPETQYF.

A remark on this clone: The sample contains more than one DNA sequence encoding this CDR3. The chain is built from TRBV5-4 and TRBJ2-1; D call uncertain. Germline CDR1 SGHNT, CDR2 YYREEE (reference sequence). V lost 4 bases to trimming and J lost 6 bases, with 8 bases between them. The CDR3 consists of 12 residues. CDR3 region: CASSPDGNEQFF. The CDR3 DNA is TGTGCCAGCAGCCCCGACGGCAATGAGCAGTTCTTC.

Turning to this clone: Other DNA variants within this sample encode the same CDR3. The chain links TRBV28 to TRBJ2-2, with 8 bases aligning to TRBD1. Germline V gene data show CDR1 as MDHEN and CDR2 as SYDVKM. V trimming: 3 bases; J trimming: 6 bases; junction bases outside the gene matches: 3. CDR3 length equals 14 residues. The CDR3 coding sequence is TGTGCCAGCAGTTTTGCAGGGGGCCCCGGGGAGCTGTTTTTT. It codes for CASSFAGGPGELFF.

This chain uses TRBV7-8 with TRBJ2-7, with D tentatively TRBD2 (6 bases). Germline CDR1 reads SGHVS; CDR2 reads FQNEAQ. V dropped 0 bases and J dropped 0 bases, with 12 bases sitting between them. The length of the CDR3 is 16 residues. This CDR3 is CASSLAVGGGSYEQYF. As DNA, the CDR3 is TGTGCCAGCAGCTTAGCGGTGGGAGGAGGCTCCTACGAGCAGTACTTC.

In its sample, this clone was seen once. The genes are TRBV14 and TRBJ2-3; D is perhaps TRBD1 (5 bases). V was clipped by 0 bases and J by 8 bases, with 21 bases between them. The length of the CDR3 is 17 residues. CDR1 is SGHDN and CDR2 is FVKESK in the germline V gene. This chain's CDR3 is CASSQEGAGHSWGTQYF. The CDR3 DNA follows: TGTGCCAGCAGCCAAGAAGGGGCAGGTCATTCTTGGGGTACGCAGTATTTT.

J is TRBJ2-7 and V is TRBV6-5; 13 bases match TRBD2. CDR3 length: 16 amino acids. V shed 4 bases, J shed 2 bases, and the junction held 5 bases outside the gene matches. Germline V lookup: CDR1 MNHEY, CDR2 SVGAGI. CDR3 coding DNA: TGTGCCAGCAGTTTTGGGACTAGCGGGGAAACCTACGAGCAGTACTTC. It codes for CASSFGTSGETYEQYF.

This clone appeared a few times. V usage is TRBV2 and J usage is TRBJ1-5; no definite D call. The germline V gene has CDR1 SNHLY and CDR2 FYNNEI. The V gene lost 4 bases and the J gene lost 1 base, with 5 bases spanning the gap. The CDR3 covers 13 residues. The CDR3 coding sequence is TGTGCCAGCAGTGCAGAAAGCAATCAGCCCCAGCATTTT. Protein product: CASSAESNQPQHF.

The V call is TRBV19, the J call TRBJ2-5; no clear D. Germline V gene data show CDR1 as LNHDA and CDR2 as SQIVND (reference sequence). The V end lost 2 bases, the J end lost 5 bases, and 12 bases lay between the germline ends. The CDR3 has 14 residues. The CDR3 DNA reads as TGTGCCAGTAGTATAAATAGAGGAGAGGAGACCCAGTACTTC. Translated, it gives CASSINRGEETQYF. The complete variable domain, with remaining parts taken from reference TRBV19 and TRBJ2-5, reads DGGITQSPKYLFRKEGQNVTLSCEQNLNHDAMYWYRQDPGQGLRLIYYSQIVNDFQKGDIAEGYSVSREKKESFPLTVTSAQKNPTAFYLCASSINRGEETQYFGPGTRLLVL.

V gene TRBV27 combines with J gene TRBJ2-5; the match to TRBD2 covers 11 bases. This CDR3 has 15 residues. With 6 bases clipped from V and 5 bases from J, the junction kept 8 bases outside the gene matches. Germline assignment: CDR1 MNHEY and CDR2 SMNVEV (reference sequence). The CDR3 DNA is TGTGCCAGCAGACCTTACGTAGCGGGAGGGGAGACCCAGTACTTC. It is translated as CASRPYVAGGETQYF.

The genes are TRBV6-5 and TRBJ2-2; perhaps TRBD2 as D (5 bases). The CDR3 consists of 15 residues. Germline V gene sequence: CDR1 MNHEY, CDR2 SVGAGI. V lost 4 bases to trimming and J lost 1 base, with 10 bases between them. The CDR3 DNA reads as TGTGCCAGCAGTTTGGGAGCGGTGAACACCGGGGAGCTGTTTTTT. Translating it yields CASSLGAVNTGELFF.

This chain links TRBV6-5 with TRBJ1-1, with D hard to call. CDR3 size: 14 residues. Germline-derived CDR1 and CDR2 are MNHEY and SVGAGI. V was pared by 6 bases and J by 1 base, with 12 bases between. The CDR3 sequence: CASREFGWNTEAFF. As DNA, the CDR3 is TGTGCCAGCAGGGAATTCGGGTGGAACACTGAAGCTTTCTTT.

The chain employs TRBV5-6 and TRBJ2-1; D ambiguous. This CDR3 is 14 amino acids long. Germline V lookup: CDR1 SGHDT, CDR2 YYEEEE. Deletions cut 0 bases from V and 10 bases from J, with 14 bases between. The CDR3 loop reads CASSLVGHPGEQFF. CDR3 in DNA: TGTGCCAGCAGCTTGGTAGGTCACCCAGGAGAGCAGTTCTTC.